This T cell receptor beta chain appears in the sequencing data of a study of T cells after posttransplantation cyclophosphamide. The method was immunoSEQ multiplex PCR; TCRdb's version includes in-frame clones alone and lacks a portion of them. The table has about 18,000 clones, roughly 85% seen once; the top ten hold under 10%. The CDR3 runs to 15 residues. The V gene end was trimmed by 4 bases and the J gene end by 9 bases; junction bases not matched to a gene: 11. In germline, CDR1 is KGHSH, CDR2 LQKENI. Sequenced input: memory CD4+ T cells sorted from blood. The receptor was derived from a man aged 30-40 years in good health and a related stem cell transplant donor. This sequence joins TRBV18 and TRBJ2-5; 10 nucleotides agree with TRBD2. The CDR3 DNA reads as TGTGCCAGCTCACTCGGGACTAGCGCTTGGGAGCCCCAGTACTTC. Residues: CASSLGTSAWEPQYF.